The subject of this entry is one T cell receptor (beta chain). TCRdb's copy holds only in-frame clones and misses some; the assay was immunoSEQ multiplex PCR. Among about 120,000 clones listed, around nine tenths were seen once. CDR3 length: 16 amino acids. The germline gives CDR1 SGHRS, CDR2 YFSETQ. Germline trimming cut 0 bases from V and 5 bases from J; bases unmatched to any gene: 10. This entry belongs to a study of blood T cell repertoires in COVID-19. The V call is TRBV5-1, the J call TRBJ2-5; 7 bases line up with TRBD2. The clonotype comes from a human donor with acute or convalescent COVID-19. The donor label of this sample is uncertain. Sequenced material: peripheral blood. This chain's CDR3 is CASSLEVSLSGETQYF. Here the CDR3 DNA reads TGCGCCAGCAGCTTGGAGGTTAGCCTTAGCGGGGAGACCCAGTACTTC.